Presented here are 14 T cell receptor beta chains from one specimen sequenced in a study of PD-L1 blockade in urothelial cancer. Stated time point: pretreatment peripheral blood. TCRdb keeps only in-frame clones here, not all; method: immunoSEQ multiplex PCR. The data show 50,000 to 70,000 clones, 81% seen once. Sequenced here: PBMCs, sampled around atezolizumab (anti-PD-L1) treatment. These receptors were taken from a man in his 70s with urothelial cancer.

V gene TRBV2 combines with J gene TRBJ2-7, with 8 bases matching TRBD2. Germline CDR1 reads SNHLY; CDR2 reads FYNNEI. The CDR3 totals 15 residues. Trimming removed 2 bases from V and 4 bases from J; junction bases left unmatched: 7. CDR3: CASSERGGRRYEQYF. The CDR3 bases are TGTGCCAGCAGTGAACGGGGCGGGAGGCGGTACGAGCAGTACTTC.

The sample holds one count of this clone. The chain carries TRBV19 and TRBJ1-5; D ambiguous. The CDR3 is 14 amino acids. The V end was cut by 5 bases, the J end by 6 bases, with 14 bases between. Germline CDR1 reads LNHDA; CDR2 reads SQIVND (reference sequence). The CDR3 loop is CASSWVSEGQPQHF. The CDR3 nucleotides read TGTGCCAGTAGTTGGGTCTCTGAGGGTCAGCCCCAGCATTTT. Using reference TRBV19 and TRBJ1-5 for the parts outside the CDR3, the full variable domain is DGGITQSPKYLFRKEGQNVTLSCEQNLNHDAMYWYRQDPGQGLRLIYYSQIVNDFQKGDIAEGYSVSREKKESFPLTVTSAQKNPTAFYLCASSWVSEGQPQHFGDGTRLSIL.

This clone has only one observation. V usage is TRBV30 and J usage is TRBJ2-7, with a weak D call TRBD1 (6 bases). Trimming shortened V by 2 bases and J by 8 bases, and 16 bases separated the two germline ends. Germline CDR1 reads GTSNPN; CDR2 reads SVGIG (reference sequence). The CDR3 covers 13 residues. CDR3 in amino acids: CAWSPNPGTQQYF. In nucleotides, the CDR3 is TGTGCCTGGAGTCCGAATCCCGGGACACAGCAGTACTTC.

This clone was picked up one time. The chain links TRBV27 to TRBJ1-5, with D maybe TRBD1 (5 bases). Germline loops: CDR1 MNHEY, CDR2 SMNVEV (reference sequence). The length of the CDR3 is 12 residues. Trimming stripped 6 bases from V and 5 bases from J, with 8 bases between. CDR3 in DNA: TGTGCCAGCAGCCCGACAGATCAGCCCCAGCATTTT. Protein: CASSPTDQPQHF.

This chain joins TRBV2 and TRBJ2-6; TRBD2 matches 9 bases. This CDR3 spans 18 amino acids. CDR1 is SNHLY, CDR2 FYNNEI, per germline. Losses at the gene ends were 4 bases for V and 4 bases for J; bases not matched to a gene: 11. The DNA of the CDR3 is TGTGCCAGCAGTGCCCTAGCGGGAAGTGTTACCGGGGCCAACGTCCTGACTTTC. This gives the protein CASSALAGSVTGANVLTF.

J is TRBJ2-1 and V is TRBV18; D may be TRBD2 (5 bases). Germline V CDR1 and CDR2: KGHSH, LQKENI. The V end was cut by 2 bases, the J end by 0 bases, with 11 bases between. The CDR3 sequence is 16 residues long. The CDR3 DNA reads TGTGCCAGCTCACCAGTAGCGCTCAGCTCCTACAATGAGCAGTTCTTC. It codes for CASSPVALSSYNEQFF.

In nucleotides, the CDR3 is TGTGCCAGCAGTACGACAGGGGATCAGCCCCAGCATTTT. Translation gives CASSTTGDQPQHF. This rearrangement joins TRBV28 to TRBJ1-5, with TRBD1 identical over 8 bases. The V gene's germline CDR1 is MDHEN and CDR2 SYDVKM. The CDR3 spans 13 residues. V lost 5 bases to trimming and J lost 5 bases; unmatched junction nucleotides: 2.

The rearrangement uses TRBV7-2 and TRBJ1-2, with a tentative D call TRBD1 (5 bases). CDR1 and CDR2 from the germline V gene are SGHTA and FQGNSA. CDR3 length: 13 residues. V was shortened by 4 bases and J by 6 bases, with 12 bases between the two germline ends. The CDR3 protein is CASSSGTQDGYTF. The CDR3 DNA sequence: TGTGCCAGCAGCTCCGGGACTCAGGATGGCTACACCTTC.

The chain couples TRBV19 to TRBJ1-1; 8 nucleotides align to TRBD1. CDR1 and CDR2 from the germline V gene are LNHDA and SQIVND (reference sequence). The CDR3 loop spans 16 amino acids. V shed 4 bases and J 7 bases; nucleotides not matched to a gene: 14. This CDR3 reads CASSTSLRMGQVEAFF. The CDR3 nucleotides are TGTGCCAGTAGTACCTCCCTCCGAATGGGACAGGTTGAAGCTTTCTTT.

The chain has TRBV5-6 and TRBJ1-2; D may be TRBD1 (5 bases). V was cut by 5 bases and J by 6 bases, with 20 bases left in between. This CDR3 region has 15 residues. Germline V lookup: CDR1 SGHDT, CDR2 YYEEEE. This CDR3 is CASSFDRGVSDGYTF. Written as DNA, the CDR3 is TGTGCCAGCAGTTTTGACCGGGGGGTTAGTGATGGCTACACCTTC.

The J gene is TRBJ2-2, the V gene TRBV18; D gene unclear. Germline V gives CDR1 KGHSH, CDR2 LQKENI. Trimming pared 1 base from V and 0 bases from J, leaving 9 bases between. The CDR3 covers 16 residues. The CDR3 nucleotides read TGTGCCAGCTCACCACGAGGCGCCGCGAACACCGGGGAGCTGTTTTTT. This gives the protein CASSPRGAANTGELFF. Full variable domain (rest looked up from reference TRBV18 and TRBJ2-2): NAGVMQNPRHLVRRRGQEARLRCSPMKGHSHVYWYRQLPEEGLKFMVYLQKENIIDESGMPKERFSAEFPKEGPSILRIQQVVRGDSAAYFCASSPRGAANTGELFFGEGSRLTVL.

This clone was detected only once. The CDR3 region has the DNA TGTGCCAGCAGCCGGGACAAACAATCTAGCACAGATACGCAGTATTTT. It specifies CASSRDKQSSTDTQYF. The chain couples TRBV5-4 to TRBJ2-3; the D gene is possibly TRBD1 (6 bases). The ends were cut back, 4 bases at V and 0 bases at J, with 15 bases in the middle. This CDR3 has 16 amino acids. Germline assignment: CDR1 SGHNT and CDR2 YYREEE (reference sequence).

This chain links TRBV25-1 with TRBJ1-1, with TRBD1 matching 11 bases. This CDR3 spans 16 amino acids. The germline V gene has CDR1 MGHDK and CDR2 SYGVNS. J gave up 7 bases and V 6 bases, and 13 bases lay outside the gene matches. As DNA, the CDR3 is TGTGCCAGCAGCGCCGCCCCGGGGACAGGGGGACATGAAGCTTTCTTT. Protein sequence: CASSAAPGTGGHEAFF.

CDR3 in amino acids: CATSRDTPYEQYF. DNA of the CDR3: TGTGCCACCAGCAGGGACACACCATACGAGCAGTACTTC. The rearrangement joins TRBV15 to TRBJ2-7; D possibly corresponds to TRBD1 (5 bases). V was trimmed by 3 bases and J by 4 bases, leaving 10 bases between them. Germline CDR1 is LNHNV and CDR2 is YYDKDF (reference sequence). This CDR3 has 13 residues.